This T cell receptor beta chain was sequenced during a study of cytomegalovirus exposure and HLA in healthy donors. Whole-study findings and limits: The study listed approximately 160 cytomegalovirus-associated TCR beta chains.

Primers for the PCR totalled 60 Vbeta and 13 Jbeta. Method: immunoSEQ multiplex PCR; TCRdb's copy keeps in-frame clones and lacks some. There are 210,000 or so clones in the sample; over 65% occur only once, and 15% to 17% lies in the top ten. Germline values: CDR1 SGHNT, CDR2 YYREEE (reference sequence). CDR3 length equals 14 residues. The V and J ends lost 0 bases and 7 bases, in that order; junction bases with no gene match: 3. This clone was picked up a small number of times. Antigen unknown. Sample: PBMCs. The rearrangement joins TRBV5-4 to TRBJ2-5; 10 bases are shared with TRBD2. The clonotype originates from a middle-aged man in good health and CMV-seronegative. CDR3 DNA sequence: TGTGCCAGCAGCTTGGAAGCTAGCGGGGGGACCCAGTACTTC. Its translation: CASSLEASGGTQYF.